This T cell receptor (beta chain) comes out of a study of CD8 T cells in Susac syndrome. Reverse transcription used about 0.45 to 1 ug RNA and random hexamers. With immunoSEQ multiplex PCR, TCR beta CDR3 was amplified across 54 Vbeta and 13 Jbeta. TCRdb passed the immunoSEQ multiplex PCR reads through MiXCR, listing each CDR3 protein once. The sample carries approximately 130,000 distinct CDR3 sequences, about 90% recorded once. The CD8+ and CD4+ T cells were isolated magnetically using a negative isolation approach, whereas the TEMRA cells were enriched by FACS. The CDR3 sequence is 13 residues long. J was trimmed by 2 bases and V by 8 bases; bases with no gene match: 3. Germline V lookup: CDR1 MGHDK, CDR2 SYGVNS.

This rearrangement joins TRBV25-1 to TRBJ1-1; 9 bases are a match to TRBD1. This clonotype was sampled from a human donor with multiple sclerosis. Material for sequencing was CD8+ T cells from PBMCs. The CDR3 sequence is CASDTGGNTEAFF. DNA for the CDR3: TGTGCCAGCGATACAGGGGGCAACACTGAAGCTTTCTTT.